This T cell receptor beta chain was captured in a study of cytomegalovirus exposure and HLA in healthy donors. As for this clone: Its antigen remains unknown.

Trimming at V came to 3 bases and at J to 5 bases, leaving 7 bases not matched to a gene. The CDR3 runs 16 residues. Germline CDR1 and CDR2: SGDLS and YYNGEE. The PCR was carried out with 60 Vbeta primers and 13 Jbeta primers. Repertoires were generated with immunoSEQ multiplex PCR, while TCRdb's copy carries only in-frame clones and drops some. The sample has tens of thousands of clones, more than 70% seen once; the top ten hold approximately 25%. Study-wide results and limits: Later analysis associated a missense DCLRE1C variant with TCR beta V- and J-gene trimming. Testing in vitro showed a few CMV-associated chains specific for CMV antigens. Roughly uniform sequencing depth across donors was assumed, possibly incorrectly.

The TCR sequence derives from a man over 45 in good health and CMV-seropositive. The rearrangement joins TRBV9 to TRBJ2-3, with 12 bases matching TRBD2. Sequencing used PBMCs. Here the CDR3 reads CASSALAGGPKDTQYF. In nucleotides, the CDR3 is TGTGCCAGCAGCGCGCTAGCGGGAGGGCCAAAAGATACGCAGTATTTT.